This T cell receptor beta chain was found in a study of long-term antiretroviral therapy in people with HIV. With regard to this clone: The target antigen is unknown.

The study's findings and limits: Blood specimens, gathered between about 2003 and 2017, were possibly obtained under older ART regimens. Pre-ART-expanded clones dominated the repertoire at all time points.

The CDR3 covers 11 residues. The V end lost 8 bases, the J end lost 8 bases, and 12 bases lay between the germline ends. Per the germline V gene, CDR1 is SNHLY and CDR2 is FYNNEI. Version v3.0 of the immunoSEQ assay was performed at survey level. Here immunoSEQ multiplex PCR was the method, and the copy in TCRdb shows in-frame clones only, minus some. In the table there are 30,000 to 35,000 clones, approximately 72% of which are singletons. The sequencing here drew on unsorted PBMCs, taken 3 years after starting antiretroviral therapy. The V gene is TRBV2, the J gene TRBJ1-2; a weak D match, TRBD1 (6 bases). The source is a middle-aged man with HIV. The CDR3 bases are TGTGCCAGCCGACAGGCGGAGGGCTACACCTTC. It encodes CASRQAEGYTF.